This TCR beta chain was obtained from a study of molecular identifiers for immune sequencing clone quantification. TCRdb passed the PCR reads through MiXCR, listing each CDR3 protein once. The sample yields 85,000 to 120,000 distinct CDR3 sequences, 35% seen once. Regarding this clonotype: An end of the junction differs from the germline gene, which may be a read error.

Germline V gives CDR1 MNHEY, CDR2 SVGEGT. This CDR3 spans 12 amino acids. The TCR sequence derives from a human donor in good health. Some libraries in this study had Jurkat cell RNA spiked in. Material: naive CD8+ T cells from blood, with Jurkat cell RNA spiked in. Regarding subset: FACS-sorted CD8+CD4-CCR7+CD45RA+ naive T cells. The J gene is TRBJ2-3, the V gene TRBV6-2 or TRBV6-3; 9 nucleotides agree with TRBD1. In DNA form, the CDR3 reads TGTGCCAGCAGTCGGGACAGGGTTACGCGGTATTTT. It is translated as CASSRDRVTRYF.